A single sample gave rise to the 10 T cell receptor beta chains below, sequenced in a study of preoperative IRX-2 immunotherapy in early breast cancer. Only in-frame clones appear in the TCRdb table, and some are missing; sequencing was by immunoSEQ multiplex PCR. The data show 28,000 or so clones, around 90% seen once. Noted treatment: preoperative locoregional IRX-2 cytokine immunotherapy. Sample collection was performed from a patient treated with IRX-2 immunotherapy. Source of these receptors: a human donor with breast cancer.

This clone was counted a single time. The chain has TRBV11-2 and TRBJ2-5, with 7 bases fitting TRBD1. Germline CDR1 SGHAT, CDR2 FQNNGV. V was clipped by 4 bases and J by 7 bases; unmatched bases: 6. This CDR3 spans 13 amino acids. DNA of the CDR3: TGTGCCAGCAGCTCCGGGACAGAGGCGACCCAGTACTTC. It yields the protein CASSSGTEATQYF. The variable domain in full, with the rest retrieved from reference TRBV11-2 and TRBJ2-5, is EAGVAQSPRYKIIEKRQSVAFWCNPISGHATLYWYQQILGQGPKLLIQFQNNGVVDDSQLPKDRFSAERLKGVDSTLKIQPAKLEDSAVYLCASSSGTEATQYFGPGTRLLVL.

Of note for this clone: Its ends do not fully match the called genes, so a read error is possible. V gene TRBV5-5 combines with J gene TRBJ2-1, with 7 bases matching TRBD1. CDR1 and CDR2 from the germline V gene are SGHKS and YYEKEE (reference sequence). This CDR3 has 14 amino acids. DNA for the CDR3: TGCGCCAGCAGCTTTTCACAGGGGAACAATGAGCAGTTCTTC. Amino acids: CASSFSQGNNEQFF. Full variable domain (outside the CDR3, taken from reference TRBV5-5 and TRBJ2-1): DAGVTQSPTHLIKTRGQQVTLRCSPISGHKSVSWYQQVLGQGPQFIFQYYEKEERGRGNFPDRFSARQFPNYSSELNVNALLLGDSALYLCASSFSQGNNEQFFGPGTRLTVL.

This chain uses TRBV5-4 with TRBJ2-3; 8 positions match TRBD1. The length of the CDR3 is 15 residues. Trimming cost V 5 bases and J 4 bases; bases outside gene matches: 9. The germline CDR1 and CDR2 sequences are SGHNT and YYREEE (reference sequence). CDR3 residues: CASSSPGGSADTQYF. The CDR3 DNA sequence: TGTGCCAGCAGTTCTCCAGGGGGCAGCGCAGATACGCAGTATTTT.

The rearrangement links TRBV5-1 to TRBJ2-3, with 12 nucleotides matching TRBD1. Germline-derived CDR1 and CDR2 are SGHRS and YFSETQ. This CDR3 comprises 18 residues. Trimming at V came to 3 bases and at J to 4 bases, leaving 12 bases not matched to a gene. This CDR3 reads CASSYPGQGAFNADTQYF. In nucleotides, the CDR3 is TGCGCCAGCAGCTATCCGGGACAGGGGGCTTTCAACGCAGATACGCAGTATTTT.

The CDR3 DNA reads TGTGCCAGCAGCTTCAAGGGGAACCCCTACGAGCAGTACTTC. It is translated as CASSFKGNPYEQYF. The chain carries TRBV5-6 and TRBJ2-7; TRBD1 might be the D (5 bases). Germline assignment: CDR1 SGHDT and CDR2 YYEEEE. The V end was cut by 2 bases, the J end by 2 bases, with 11 bases between. The CDR3 is made up of 14 amino acids. Full variable domain (missing parts from reference TRBV5-6 and TRBJ2-7): DAGVTQSPTHLIKTRGQQVTLRCSPKSGHDTVSWYQQALGQGPQFIFQYYEEEERQRGNFPDRFSGHQFPNYSSELNVNALLLGDSALYLCASSFKGNPYEQYFGPGTRLTVT.

CDR3 nucleotides: TGTGCCAGCAGTCCGACTAGCGGGAGTGTTGTAGATACGCAGTATTTT. It translates to CASSPTSGSVVDTQYF. The chain carries TRBV2 and TRBJ2-3; 12 nucleotides line up with TRBD2. The V gene end was trimmed by 5 bases and the J gene end by 5 bases; junction bases not matched to a gene: 8. Germline CDR1 and CDR2: SNHLY and FYNNEI. The CDR3 covers 16 residues.

The genes are TRBV5-1 and TRBJ2-1; TRBD2 matches 11 bases. Germline loops: CDR1 SGHRS, CDR2 YFSETQ. Losses at the gene ends were 0 bases for V and 6 bases for J; bases not matched to a gene: 5. The CDR3 contains 16 residues. The CDR3 here is CASSLAGTSGGNEQFF. The DNA for the CDR3 is TGCGCCAGCAGCTTGGCCGGGACTAGCGGAGGCAATGAGCAGTTCTTC. The entire variable domain, with the rest obtained from reference TRBV5-1 and TRBJ2-1, is as follows: KAGVTQTPRYLIKTRGQQVTLSCSPISGHRSVSWYQQTPGQGLQFLFEYFSETQRNKGNFPGRFSGRQFSNSRSEMNVSTLELGDSALYLCASSLAGTSGGNEQFFGPGTRLTVL.

CDR3 sequence (DNA): TGTGCCAGCAGCCCCCGACAGGAACACGAGCAGTACTTC. This translates into CASSPRQEHEQYF. The chain has TRBV7-9 and TRBJ2-7, with D possibly being TRBD1 (6 bases). CDR1 is SEHNR and CDR2 is FQNEAQ in the germline V gene (reference sequence). This CDR3 spans 13 amino acids. Trimming shortened V by 5 bases and J by 5 bases, and 13 bases separated the two germline ends.

This chain joins TRBV18 and TRBJ2-6; perhaps D is TRBD1 or TRBD2 (5 bases each). V lost 0 bases to trimming and J lost 2 bases, with 8 bases between them. Per the germline V gene, CDR1 is KGHSH and CDR2 is LQKENI. This CDR3 comprises 16 residues. CDR3 loop: CASSPPGTAGANVLTF. The CDR3, as DNA: TGTGCCAGCTCACCACCAGGGACCGCTGGGGCCAACGTCCTGACTTTC.

V usage is TRBV19 and J usage is TRBJ1-2; D is possibly TRBD1 (5 bases). Germline-derived CDR1 and CDR2 are LNHDA and SQIVND (reference sequence). CDR3 length equals 14 residues. The V and J ends lost 5 bases and 5 bases respectively, with 15 bases between them. CDR3 sequence reads: CASSPETALYGYTF. Here the CDR3 DNA reads TGTGCCAGTAGTCCAGAGACAGCTTTATATGGCTACACCTTC.